The text below deals with one TCR beta chain. The assay was immunoSEQ multiplex PCR, and TCRdb's table has in-frame clones only and misses some. This sample has 350,000 to 450,000 clones, with about 85% found just once. This specimen comes from a study of blood T cell repertoires in COVID-19. Whole-study context: Material from acute and convalescent COVID-19 was sourced from the United States, Italy and Spain. The cDNA or gDNA used as material had been derived from T cells, B-cell-depleted T cells, or PBMCs.

After removal of 3 bases from V and 3 bases from J, the junction contained 1 base not matched to a gene. The CDR3 has 13 residues. The chain recombines TRBV12-3 or TRBV12-4 with TRBJ2-7; TRBD1 matches at 8 bases. The sequencing sample was made of peripheral blood. This TCR derives from a woman aged 18 to 35 with acute or convalescent COVID-19. The CDR3 region has the DNA TGTGCCAGCAGTTTGGACAGGGACTACGAGCAGTACTTC. Translating gives CASSLDRDYEQYF.